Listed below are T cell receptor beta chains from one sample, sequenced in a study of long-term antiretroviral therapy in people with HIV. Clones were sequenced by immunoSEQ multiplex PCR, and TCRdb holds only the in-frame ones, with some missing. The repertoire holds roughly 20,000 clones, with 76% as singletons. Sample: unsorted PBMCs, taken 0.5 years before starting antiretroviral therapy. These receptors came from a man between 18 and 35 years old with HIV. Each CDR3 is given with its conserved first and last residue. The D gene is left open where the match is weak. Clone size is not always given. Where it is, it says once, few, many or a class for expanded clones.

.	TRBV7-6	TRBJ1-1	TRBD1	CASSARTGDTEAFF	TGTGCCAGCAGCGCAAGGACAGGCGACACTGAAGCTTTCTTT
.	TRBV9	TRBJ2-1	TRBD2	CASSVDGRGYNEQFF	TGTGCCAGCAGCGTAGACGGGAGGGGCTACAATGAGCAGTTCTTC
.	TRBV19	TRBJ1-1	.	CASSMGTEAFF	TGTGCCAGTAGTATGGGAACCGAGGCTTTCTTT
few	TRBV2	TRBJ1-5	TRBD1	CASTPGRGSHNQPQHF	TGTGCCAGCACCCCCGGCAGGGGGTCCCACAATCAGCCCCAGCATTTT
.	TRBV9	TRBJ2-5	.	CASSVGSRVGETQYF	TGTGCCAGCAGCGTAGGTTCAAGGGTGGGAGAGACCCAGTACTTC
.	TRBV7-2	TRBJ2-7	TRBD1	CASSSRQDRGAYEQYF	TGTGCCAGCAGCTCCAGGCAGGACAGGGGGGCCTACGAGCAGTACTTC
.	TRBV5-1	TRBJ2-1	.	CASSLNSNEQFF	TGCGCCAGCAGCTTGAACTCCAATGAGCAGTTCTTC
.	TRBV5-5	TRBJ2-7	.	CASSWAGSSYEQYF	TGTGCCAGCAGCTGGGCGGGTAGCTCCTACGAGCAGTACTTC
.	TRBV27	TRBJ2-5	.	CASSPRDGLWGTQYF	TGTGCCAGCAGTCCTAGGGACGGCCTGTGGGGGACCCAGTACTTC
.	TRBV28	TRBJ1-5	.	CASTFRGRSNQPQHF	TGTGCCAGCACTTTCAGGGGAAGGAGCAATCAGCCCCAGCATTTT
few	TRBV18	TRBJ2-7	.	CASSPLGKGRDEQYF	TGTGCCAGCTCACCACTAGGTAAGGGTCGAGACGAGCAGTACTTC
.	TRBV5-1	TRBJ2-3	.	CASSLALALADTQYF	TGCGCCAGCAGCTTGGCTCTAGCGTTGGCAGATACGCAGTATTTT
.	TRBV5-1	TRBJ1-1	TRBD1	CASSSRQGVGTEAFF	TGCGCCAGCAGCTCCAGACAGGGGGTTGGCACTGAAGCTTTCTTT
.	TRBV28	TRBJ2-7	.	CASRAGPGLEQYF	TGTGCCAGCAGAGCCGGACCGGGCCTCGAGCAGTACTTC
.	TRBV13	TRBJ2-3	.	CASSLGQEGLSTDTQYF	TGTGCCAGCAGCTTAGGCCAGGAGGGTCTATCCACAGATACGCAGTATTTT
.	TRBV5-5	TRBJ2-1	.	CASSLRLNYNEQFF	TGTGCCAGCAGCTTGAGACTTAACTACAATGAGCAGTTCTTC
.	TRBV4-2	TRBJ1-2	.	CASSQGQDGYTF	TGTGCCAGCAGCCAGGGGCAGGATGGCTACACCTTC
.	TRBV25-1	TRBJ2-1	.	CASSGSDYRYNEQFF	TGTGCCAGCAGTGGAAGTGACTACCGATACAATGAGCAGTTCTTC
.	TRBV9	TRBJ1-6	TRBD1	CASSITGDPYNSPLHF	TGTGCCAGCAGCATAACAGGGGACCCATATAATTCACCCCTCCACTTT
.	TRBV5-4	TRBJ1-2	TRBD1	CASSFGQGGPEGYTF	TGTGCCAGCAGCTTTGGACAGGGGGGCCCGGAAGGCTACACCTTC
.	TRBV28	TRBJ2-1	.	CASRAQGPSYNEQFF	TGTGCCAGCAGGGCTCAGGGTCCCTCCTACAATGAGCAGTTCTTC
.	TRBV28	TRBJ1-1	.	CASSSAYRASGYTEAFF	TGTGCCAGCAGTTCTGCTTACAGGGCCTCAGGGTACACTGAAGCTTTCTTT
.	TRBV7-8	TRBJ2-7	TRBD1	CASSPRTGGDYEQYF	TGTGCCAGCAGCCCCCGGACAGGGGGCGACTACGAGCAGTACTTC
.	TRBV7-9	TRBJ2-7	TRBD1	CASSLDRGQSEQYF	TGTGCCAGCAGCTTAGACAGGGGGCAAAGCGAGCAGTACTTC
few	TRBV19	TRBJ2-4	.	CASRGPGEGAKNIQYF	TGTGCCAGTAGGGGTCCAGGGGAGGGGGCCAAAAACATTCAGTACTTC
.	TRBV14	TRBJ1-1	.	CASSRDDAGSAEAFF	TGTGCCAGCAGTCGAGACGACGCGGGATCGGCTGAAGCTTTCTTT
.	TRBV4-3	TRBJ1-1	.	CASSQDSGALTEAFF	TGCGCCAGCAGCCAAGATAGTGGGGCTCTCACTGAAGCTTTCTTT
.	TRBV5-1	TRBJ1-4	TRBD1	CASSLTGGSNEKLFF	TGCGCCAGCAGCTTGACAGGGGGAAGTAATGAAAAACTGTTTTTT
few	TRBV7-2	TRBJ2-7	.	CASSLGGVWGRHYEQYF	TGTGCCAGCAGCTTAGGCGGGGTTTGGGGGCGGCACTACGAGCAGTACTTC
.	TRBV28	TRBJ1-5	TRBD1	CASSLIRDRGPQHF	TGTGCCAGCAGTTTAATCCGGGACAGGGGGCCCCAGCATTTT
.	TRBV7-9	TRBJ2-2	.	CASRPSGELFF	TGTGCCAGCAGGCCTTCCGGGGAGCTGTTTTTT
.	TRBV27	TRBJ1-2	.	CASSLGGWSNYGYTF	TGTGCCAGCAGTTTAGGAGGCTGGAGTAACTATGGCTACACCTTC
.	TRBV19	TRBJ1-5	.	CASSLPATNQPQHF	TGTGCCAGTAGTTTGCCAGCCACCAATCAGCCCCAGCATTTT
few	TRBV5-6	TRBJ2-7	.	CASSLAMEGEQYF	TGTGCCAGCAGCTTGGCCATGGAGGGAGAGCAGTACTTC
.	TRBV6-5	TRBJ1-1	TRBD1	CASSYRDREAFF	TGTGCCAGCAGTTACCGGGACAGGGAAGCTTTCTTT
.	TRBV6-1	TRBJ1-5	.	CASSDLGSNQPQHF	TGTGCCAGCAGTGATTTAGGGAGCAATCAGCCCCAGCATTTT
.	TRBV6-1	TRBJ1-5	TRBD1	CASSARRGLGNQPQHF	TGTGCCAGCAGTGCCCGCAGGGGGCTAGGCAATCAGCCCCAGCATTTT
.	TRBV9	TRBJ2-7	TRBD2	CASSVGLAGPYEQYF	TGTGCCAGCAGCGTAGGACTAGCGGGGCCCTACGAGCAGTACTTC
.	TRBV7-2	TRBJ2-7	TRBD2	CASSITSGRALREQYF	TGTGCCAGCAGCATCACTAGCGGGAGGGCCCTTCGCGAGCAGTACTTC
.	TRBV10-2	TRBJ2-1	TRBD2	CASSSGTTYSSYNEQFF	TGCGCCAGCAGCTCCGGGACTACGTATAGCTCCTACAATGAGCAGTTCTTC
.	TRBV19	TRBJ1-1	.	CASMEGRTEAFF	TGTGCCAGTATGGAGGGAAGGACTGAAGCTTTCTTT
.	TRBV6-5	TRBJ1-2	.	CASSLSPGTGYGYTF	TGTGCCAGCAGCCTTAGTCCCGGGACGGGCTATGGCTACACCTTC
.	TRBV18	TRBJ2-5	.	CASSPGGDIGETQYF	TGTGCCAGCTCACCGGGGGGGGACATCGGGGAGACCCAGTACTTC
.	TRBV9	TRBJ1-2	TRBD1	CASSVDRGSYGYTF	TGTGCCAGCAGCGTTGACAGGGGATCCTATGGCTACACCTTC
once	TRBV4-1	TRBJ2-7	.	CASSQSGDEQYF	TGCGCCAGCAGCCAATCAGGGGACGAGCAGTACTTC
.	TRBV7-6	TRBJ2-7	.	CASSLVEGDEQYF	TGTGCCAGCAGCTTAGTAGAAGGGGACGAGCAGTACTTC
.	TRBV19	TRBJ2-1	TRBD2	CASRPNPGLEGGEQFF	TGTGCCAGTAGGCCCAACCCGGGACTAGAGGGGGGTGAGCAGTTCTTC
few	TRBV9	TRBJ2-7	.	CASSAGVTYEQYF	TGTGCCAGCAGCGCGGGAGTTACCTACGAGCAGTACTTC
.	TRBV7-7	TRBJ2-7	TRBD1	CASSPGTGEGEQYF	TGTGCCAGCAGCCCGGGGACAGGGGAAGGCGAGCAGTACTTC
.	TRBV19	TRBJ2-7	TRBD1	CASSMGQGDYEQYF	TGTGCCAGTAGTATGGGACAGGGCGATTACGAGCAGTACTTC
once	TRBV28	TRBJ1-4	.	CASSLSNPSTYTATNEKLFF	TGTGCCAGCAGTTTATCCAACCCCTCGACTTATACAGCAACTAATGAAAAACTGTTTTTT
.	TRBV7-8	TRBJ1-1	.	CASSWGGVNTEAFF	TGTGCCAGCAGCTGGGGGGGAGTAAACACTGAAGCTTTCTTT